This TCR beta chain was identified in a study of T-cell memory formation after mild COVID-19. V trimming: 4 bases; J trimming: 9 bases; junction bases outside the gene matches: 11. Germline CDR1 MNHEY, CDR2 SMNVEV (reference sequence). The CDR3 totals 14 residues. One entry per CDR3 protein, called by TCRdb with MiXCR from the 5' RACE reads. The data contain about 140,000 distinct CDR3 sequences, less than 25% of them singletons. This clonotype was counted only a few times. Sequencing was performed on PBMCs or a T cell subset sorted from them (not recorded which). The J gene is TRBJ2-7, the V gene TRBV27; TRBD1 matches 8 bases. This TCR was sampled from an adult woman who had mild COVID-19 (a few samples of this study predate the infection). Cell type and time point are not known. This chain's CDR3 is CASSSPGQALRQYF. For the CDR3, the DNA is TGTGCCAGCAGTTCCCCGGGACAGGCCTTGAGGCAGTACTTC.